Listed below are T cell receptor beta chains from one sample, sequenced in a study of beta chain features in type 1 diabetes. Profiled with immunoSEQ multiplex PCR; TCRdb holds only in-frame clones, not every one. The data show some 150,000 clones, with about 9.7% seen just once and 0.5% to 0.65% held by the top ten. The sequenced sample was central memory CD4+ T cells from blood. The receptors stem from a woman between 40 and 50 years old in good health. Each CDR3 is given with its conserved first and last residue. A D gene is named only where the DNA matches it firmly. Where a row states a size, it is once, few, many or the class of an expanded clone; other rows omit it.

abundance	d_gene	j_gene	v_gene	CDR3nt	CDR3aa
NA	TRBD1	TRBJ1-1	TRBV11-2	TGTGCCAGCAGCTTAGGTTTACAGGGGGCGATCACTGAAGCTTTCTTT	CASSLGLQGAITEAFF
NA	TRBD2	TRBJ2-2	TRBV5-1	TGCGCCAGCAGCGAGGGAGGGACCACCGGGGAGCTGTTTTTT	CASSEGGTTGELFF
few	TRBD1	TRBJ1-1	TRBV19	TGTGCCAGTAGTATTGGGGACAGGAACACTGAAGCTTTCTTT	CASSIGDRNTEAFF
many	NA	TRBJ2-5	TRBV27	TGTGCCAGCAGCCTTCAGAGGGTGGGGACCCAGTACTTC	CASSLQRVGTQYF
many	NA	TRBJ1-4	TRBV5-6	TGTGCCAGCAGCTTCGACAGGACAACTAATGAAAAACTGTTTTTT	CASSFDRTTNEKLFF
NA	TRBD2	TRBJ2-5	TRBV18	TGTGCCAGCTCACCATCTTCCGGCACTAGCGGGGGCGGCCTCCAAGAGACCCAGTACTTC	CASSPSSGTSGGGLQETQYF
few	TRBD1	TRBJ2-1	TRBV12-5	TGTGCTAGTACAGGACAGGGCTACAATGAGCAGTTCTTC	CASTGQGYNEQFF
NA	NA	TRBJ2-1	TRBV5-1	TGCGCCAGCAGCCAACGACTTGCCTACAATGAGCAGTTCTTC	CASSQRLAYNEQFF
once	NA	TRBJ1-2	TRBV6-4	TGTGCCAGCAGCCCCACCAGGGATCACTATGGCTACACCTTC	CASSPTRDHYGYTF
few	NA	TRBJ2-3	TRBV11-2	TGTGCCAGCAGCGCTAGTGATACGCAGTATTTT	CASSASDTQYF
NA	NA	TRBJ2-4	TRBV19	TGTGCCAGTAGTATAGGAGGAGCAGCCCTAGCCAAAAACATTCAGTACTTC	CASSIGGAALAKNIQYF
NA	NA	TRBJ2-7	TRBV6-1	TGTGCCAGCAGTGAAAGTTGGGGGGGCCCGTACGAGCAGTACTTC	CASSESWGGPYEQYF
NA	TRBD1	TRBJ2-3	TRBV7-6	TGTGCCAGCAGCTTAGGGACAGGAGTCACAGATACGCAGTATTTT	CASSLGTGVTDTQYF
NA	TRBD1	TRBJ1-1	TRBV18	TGTGCCAGCTCACCAACCGGGACAGGGGATCACACTGAAGCTTTCTTT	CASSPTGTGDHTEAFF
NA	NA	TRBJ2-3	TRBV19	TGTGCCAGTAGTATAGATGGCAGAATGGCGCAGTATTTT	CASSIDGRMAQYF
few	TRBD2	TRBJ2-7	TRBV7-9	TGTGCCAGCACCACGGCGGGGGGGTCCTACGAGCAGTACTTC	CASTTAGGSYEQYF
many	TRBD2	TRBJ2-1	TRBV9	TGTGCCAGCAGCGCCCGACTAGCGGGGCGCAATGAGCAGTTCTTC	CASSARLAGRNEQFF
few	NA	TRBJ2-7	TRBV4-1	TGCGCCAGCAGCCAAGACGGCCGGGACATCTCCTACGAGCAGTACTTC	CASSQDGRDISYEQYF
NA	NA	TRBJ2-2	TRBV27	TGTGCCAGCAGTGGGTACAGGGATAAATCCGGGGAGCTGTTTTTT	CASSGYRDKSGELFF
few	NA	TRBJ1-1	TRBV18	TGTGCCAGCTCACCACAAAGGGGGAACACTGAAGCTTTCTTT	CASSPQRGNTEAFF
NA	NA	TRBJ1-6	TRBV5-1	TGCGCCAGCAGCTTGCTTCCAGGCAAGGATTCACCCCTCCACTTT	CASSLLPGKDSPLHF
few	NA	TRBJ2-1	TRBV9	TGTGCCAGCAGATCGGTGGGGGGGCCCTACAATGAGCAGTTCTTC	CASRSVGGPYNEQFF
NA	NA	TRBJ2-2	TRBV4-1	TGCGCCAGCAGCCTTCGGGACACCGGGGAGCTGTTTTTT	CASSLRDTGELFF
NA	NA	TRBJ2-7	TRBV11-2	TGTGCCAGCAGCTCCCCGGGGGGCGGGTACGAGCAGTACTTC	CASSSPGGGYEQYF
few	TRBD1	TRBJ1-1	TRBV6-5	TGTGCCAGCAGTTACAGTCTTCAGGGGGCAGTAACTGAAGCTTTCTTT	CASSYSLQGAVTEAFF
few	NA	TRBJ1-6	TRBV5-1	TGCGCCAGCAGCTTGGGGTCCGGGGGGACGGCGAATTCACCCCTCCACTTT	CASSLGSGGTANSPLHF
many	NA	TRBJ1-3	TRBV23-1	TGCGCCAGCAGTTCCGGCTGGGCAAGGTTCTCTGGAAACACCATATATTTT	CASSSGWARFSGNTIYF
many	NA	TRBJ2-7	TRBV7-2	TGTGCCAGCAGCTTGCTGAGGAGCTCCTACGAGCAGTACTTC	CASSLLRSSYEQYF
many	TRBD1	TRBJ1-6	TRBV27	TGTGCCAGCAGACCAAAACAGGGGACCGGTTCACCCCTCCACTTT	CASRPKQGTGSPLHF
NA	TRBD1	TRBJ1-1	TRBV11-2	TGTGCCAGCAGCTTCCGTTCCGGGACAGGGCTACTGAACACTGAAGCTTTCTTT	CASSFRSGTGLLNTEAFF
NA	TRBD2	TRBJ2-1	TRBV29-1	TGCAGCGTTGAACCCCCCGGGACTATCAATGAGCAGTTCTTC	CSVEPPGTINEQFF
many	TRBD2	TRBJ2-4	TRBV7-9	TGTGCCAGCAGCCGAGGACGGGCGAGCGGGGGGAAAAACATTCAGTACTTC	CASSRGRASGGKNIQYF
NA	NA	TRBJ1-1	TRBV7-7	TGTGCTAGCAGCTCACAGGAGGGCACTGAAGCTTTCTTT	CASSSQEGTEAFF
few	TRBD1	TRBJ2-5	TRBV5-1	TGCGCCAGCAGCGAAAACAGGGGATCTCAAGAGACCCAGTACTTC	CASSENRGSQETQYF
many	TRBD1	TRBJ1-6	TRBV4-3	TGCGCCAGCAGCCAAGAACAGGGGGCCGGGTCACCCCTCCACTTT	CASSQEQGAGSPLHF
NA	TRBD2	TRBJ2-1	TRBV28	TGTGCCAGCAGCCGATTAACGGGACTAGCGGGGCAAGAGCAGTTCTTC	CASSRLTGLAGQEQFF
NA	NA	TRBJ2-7	TRBV29-1	TGCAGCGTGACTACCGGGAACGTCGACGAGCAGTACTTC	CSVTTGNVDEQYF
few	NA	TRBJ1-2	TRBV2	TGTGCCAGCACTCTGGAGGGGATACCTAACTATGGCTACACCTTC	CASTLEGIPNYGYTF